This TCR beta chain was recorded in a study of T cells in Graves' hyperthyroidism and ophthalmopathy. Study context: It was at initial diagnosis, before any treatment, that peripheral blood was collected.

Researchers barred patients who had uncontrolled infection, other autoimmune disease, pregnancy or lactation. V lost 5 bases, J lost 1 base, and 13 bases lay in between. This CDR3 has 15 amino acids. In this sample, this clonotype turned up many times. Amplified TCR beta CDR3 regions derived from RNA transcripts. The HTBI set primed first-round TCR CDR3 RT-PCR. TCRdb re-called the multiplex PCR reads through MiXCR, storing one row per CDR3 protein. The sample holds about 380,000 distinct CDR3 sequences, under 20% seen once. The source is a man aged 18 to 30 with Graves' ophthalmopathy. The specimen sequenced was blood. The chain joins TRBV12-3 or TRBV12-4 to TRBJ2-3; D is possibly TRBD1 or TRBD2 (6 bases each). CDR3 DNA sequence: TGTGCCAGCAGTCACGGACAGCGGGGCACAGATACGCAGTATTTT. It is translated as CASSHGQRGTDTQYF.